The 4 T cell receptor beta chains below were found in one sample sequenced in a study of blood T cell repertoires in COVID-19. TCRdb's table, derived via immunoSEQ multiplex PCR, lists solely in-frame clones and lacks some. This table holds more than 250,000 clones, under 95% found once. The sample comprised PBMCs or T cells enriched from blood (not recorded which). The receptor source for this set is a woman in her twenties or thirties who had recovered from COVID-19.

The chain joins TRBV10-3 to TRBJ2-1; 11 positions match TRBD1. In germline, CDR1 is ENHRY, CDR2 SYGVKD. The V and J ends lost 0 bases and 6 bases, in that order; junction bases with no gene match: 7. This CDR3 spans 17 amino acids. CDR3 amino acids: CAISESGDRGYSNEQFF. CDR3 nucleotide sequence: TGTGCCATCAGTGAGTCGGGGGACAGGGGGTACAGCAATGAGCAGTTCTTC.

The V and J genes are TRBV19 and TRBJ2-3; TRBD1 agrees at 8 bases. The CDR3 has 15 amino acids. V lost 3 bases and J lost 3; bases outside the gene matches: 5. Germline V gene data show CDR1 as LNHDA and CDR2 as SQIVND (reference sequence). For the CDR3, the DNA is TGTGCCAGTAGTATTGACAGGGGACGAACAGATACGCAGTATTTT. Amino acids: CASSIDRGRTDTQYF.

The chain has TRBV6-5 and TRBJ2-7; possible D gene TRBD1, 6 bases. Deletions cut 0 bases from V and 2 bases from J, with 14 bases between. This CDR3 is built from 16 residues. Germline V gene lookup returns CDR1 MNHEY and CDR2 SVGAGI. The chain's CDR3 is CASSYSAGAFPYEQYF. DNA for the CDR3: TGTGCCAGCAGTTACTCGGCAGGGGCCTTCCCCTACGAGCAGTACTTC.

The rearrangement uses TRBV2 and TRBJ2-7; a weak D match, TRBD1 (6 bases). The V gene lost 7 bases and the J gene lost 1 base, with 14 bases spanning the gap. Germline V lookup: CDR1 SNHLY, CDR2 FYNNEI. This CDR3 is built from 14 residues. The DNA for the CDR3 is TGTGCCAGCAAGAGGACAGACCTGTCCTACGAGCAGTACTTC. Translation gives CASKRTDLSYEQYF.